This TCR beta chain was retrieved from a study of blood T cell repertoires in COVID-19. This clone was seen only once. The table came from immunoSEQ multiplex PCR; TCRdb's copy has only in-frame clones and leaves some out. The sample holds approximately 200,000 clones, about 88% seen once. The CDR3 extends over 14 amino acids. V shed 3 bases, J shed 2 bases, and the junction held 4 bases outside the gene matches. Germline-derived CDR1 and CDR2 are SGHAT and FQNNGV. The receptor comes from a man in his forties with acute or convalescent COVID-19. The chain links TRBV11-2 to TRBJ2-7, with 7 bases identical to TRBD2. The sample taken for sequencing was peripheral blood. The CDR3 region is CASSLASGPYEQYF. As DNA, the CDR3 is TGTGCCAGCAGCTTGGCTAGCGGTCCCTACGAGCAGTACTTC. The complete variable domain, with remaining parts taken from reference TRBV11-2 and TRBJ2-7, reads EAGVAQSPRYKIIEKRQSVAFWCNPISGHATLYWYQQILGQGPKLLIQFQNNGVVDDSQLPKDRFSAERLKGVDSTLKIQPAKLEDSAVYLCASSLASGPYEQYFGPGTRLTVT.